The subject of this entry is one TCR beta chain. Its specificity is unknown. This entry belongs to a study of regulatory dendritic cells for organ transplantation. About the research overall: LPS was added to dendritic cell cultures on day 6. Study results and limitations: Memory T cells were less diverse than naive, with memory CD8+ most oligoclonal.

The assay was immunoSEQ multiplex PCR, and TCRdb's table has in-frame clones only and misses some. There are tens of thousands of clones in the sample; around 85% occur only once, and about 0.74% lies in the top ten. Allogeneic regulatory or mature dendritic cells were co-cultured for 4 to 6 days with CFSE-labeled sorted T cells at 1:10. The V gene's germline CDR1 is LGHNA and CDR2 YNFKEQ. V dropped 4 bases and J dropped 2 bases, with 9 bases sitting between them. The CDR3 contains 13 residues. The receptor was derived from a human donor in good health. The sequencing input was naive CD4+ T cells from blood cultured with regulatory dendritic cells. The subset was: CD45RA+ naive T cells. The V gene is TRBV4-2, the J gene TRBJ2-7, with D unclear. The CDR3 sequence: CASSPRETYEQYF. The CDR3 DNA follows: TGTGCCAGCAGCCCCCGCGAAACCTACGAGCAGTACTTC.